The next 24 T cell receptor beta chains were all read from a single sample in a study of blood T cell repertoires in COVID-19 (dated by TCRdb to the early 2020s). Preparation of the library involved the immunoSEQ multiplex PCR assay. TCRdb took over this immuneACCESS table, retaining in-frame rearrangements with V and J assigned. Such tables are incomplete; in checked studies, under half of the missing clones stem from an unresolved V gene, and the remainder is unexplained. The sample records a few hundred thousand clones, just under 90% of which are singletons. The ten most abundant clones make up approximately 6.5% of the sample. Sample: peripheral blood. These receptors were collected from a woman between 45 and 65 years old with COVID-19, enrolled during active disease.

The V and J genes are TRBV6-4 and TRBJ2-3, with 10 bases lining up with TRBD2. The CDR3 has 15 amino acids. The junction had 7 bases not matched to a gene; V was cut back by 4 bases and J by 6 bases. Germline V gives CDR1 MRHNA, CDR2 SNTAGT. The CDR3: CASSALAGARDTQYF. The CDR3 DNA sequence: TGTGCCAGCAGTGCGCTAGCGGGAGCTAGGGATACGCAGTATTTT.

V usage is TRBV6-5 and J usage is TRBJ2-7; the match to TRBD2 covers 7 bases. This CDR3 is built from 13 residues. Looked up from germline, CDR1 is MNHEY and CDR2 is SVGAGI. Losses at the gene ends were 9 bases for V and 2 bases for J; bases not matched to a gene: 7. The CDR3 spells CASYQRGTYEQYF. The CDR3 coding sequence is TGTGCCAGTTACCAGCGGGGCACCTACGAGCAGTACTTC.

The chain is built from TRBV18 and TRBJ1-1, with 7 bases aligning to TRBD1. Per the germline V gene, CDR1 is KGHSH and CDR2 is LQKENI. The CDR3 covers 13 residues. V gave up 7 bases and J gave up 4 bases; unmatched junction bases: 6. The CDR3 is CASCGQAATEAFF. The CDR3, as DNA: TGTGCCAGCTGTGGACAGGCGGCCACTGAAGCTTTCTTT.

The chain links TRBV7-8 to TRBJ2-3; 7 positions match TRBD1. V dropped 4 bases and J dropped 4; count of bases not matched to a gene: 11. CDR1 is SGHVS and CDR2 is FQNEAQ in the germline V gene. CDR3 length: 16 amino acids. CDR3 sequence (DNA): TGTGCCAGCAGCTACTCAGGGGGACAGATTGCAGATACGCAGTATTTT. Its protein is CASSYSGGQIADTQYF.

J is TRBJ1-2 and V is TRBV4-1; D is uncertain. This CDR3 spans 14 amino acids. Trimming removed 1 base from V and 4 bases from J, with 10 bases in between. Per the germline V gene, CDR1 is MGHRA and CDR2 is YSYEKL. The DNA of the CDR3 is TGCGCCAGCAGCCAAGTGAGGCAGTTCTATGGCTACACCTTC. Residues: CASSQVRQFYGYTF.

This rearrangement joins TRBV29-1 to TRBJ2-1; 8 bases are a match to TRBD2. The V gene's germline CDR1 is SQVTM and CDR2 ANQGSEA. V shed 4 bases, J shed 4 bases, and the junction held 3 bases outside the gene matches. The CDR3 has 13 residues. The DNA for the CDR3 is TGCAGCGTTGTAGTAGCGGGGTACAATGAGCAGTTCTTC. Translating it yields CSVVVAGYNEQFF.

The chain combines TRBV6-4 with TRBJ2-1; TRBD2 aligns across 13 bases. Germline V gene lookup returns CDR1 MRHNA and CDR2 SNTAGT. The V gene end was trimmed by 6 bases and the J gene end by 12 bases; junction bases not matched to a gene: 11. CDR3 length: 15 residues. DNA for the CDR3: TGTGCCAGCAGCGGGACTAGCGGGATTGCGGAGCGGCAGTTCTTC. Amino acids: CASSGTSGIAERQFF.

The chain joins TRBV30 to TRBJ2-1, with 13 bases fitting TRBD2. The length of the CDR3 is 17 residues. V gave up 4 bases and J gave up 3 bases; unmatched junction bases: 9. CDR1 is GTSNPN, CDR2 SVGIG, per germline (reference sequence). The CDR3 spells CAWTRTSGRGGYNEQFF. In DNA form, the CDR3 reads TGTGCCTGGACCAGGACTAGCGGGAGAGGAGGCTACAATGAGCAGTTCTTC.

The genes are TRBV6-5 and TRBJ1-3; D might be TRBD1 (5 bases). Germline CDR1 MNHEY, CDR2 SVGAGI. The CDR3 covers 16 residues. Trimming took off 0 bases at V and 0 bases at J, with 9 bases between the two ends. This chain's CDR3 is CASSYSDSVSGNTIYF. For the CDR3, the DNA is TGTGCCAGCAGTTACTCAGACAGCGTCTCTGGAAACACCATATATTTT.

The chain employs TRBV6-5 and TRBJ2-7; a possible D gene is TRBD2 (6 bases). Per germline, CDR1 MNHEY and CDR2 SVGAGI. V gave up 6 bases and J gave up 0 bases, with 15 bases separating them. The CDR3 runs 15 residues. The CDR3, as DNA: TGTGCCAGCAGCTTTTATCTAGCGACCTCCTACGAGCAGTACTTC. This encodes CASSFYLATSYEQYF.

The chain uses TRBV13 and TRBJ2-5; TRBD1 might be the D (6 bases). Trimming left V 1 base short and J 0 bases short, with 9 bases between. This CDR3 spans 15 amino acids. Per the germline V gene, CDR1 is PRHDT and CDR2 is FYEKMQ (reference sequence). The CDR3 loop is CASSLAGQHQETQYF. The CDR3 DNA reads TGTGCCAGCAGCTTAGCCGGACAGCACCAAGAGACCCAGTACTTC.

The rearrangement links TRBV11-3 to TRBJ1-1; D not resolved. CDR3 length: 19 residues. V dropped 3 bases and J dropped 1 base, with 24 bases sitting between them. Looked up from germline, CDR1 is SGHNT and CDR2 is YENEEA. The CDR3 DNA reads TGTGCCAGCAGCTTGGTCGGGGTGTTTCGGACGGGGAAGAACACTGAAGCTTTCTTT. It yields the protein CASSLVGVFRTGKNTEAFF.

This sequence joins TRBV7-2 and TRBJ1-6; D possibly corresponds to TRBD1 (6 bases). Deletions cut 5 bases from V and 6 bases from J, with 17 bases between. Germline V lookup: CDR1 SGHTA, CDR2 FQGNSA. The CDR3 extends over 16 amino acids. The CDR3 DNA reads TGTGCCAGCAGCGTAACCGGGACAAAAAGTAATTCACCCCTCCACTTT. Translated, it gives CASSVTGTKSNSPLHF.

CDR3 sequence: CASSLGLGGAQPQHF. The CDR3 bases are TGCGCCAGCAGCTTGGGCCTAGGGGGGGCACAGCCCCAGCATTTT. The chain is built from TRBV5-1 and TRBJ1-5; tentative D call: TRBD1 (6 bases). V lost 0 bases to trimming and J lost 7 bases, with 14 bases between them. The CDR3 runs 15 residues. Germline V lookup: CDR1 SGHRS, CDR2 YFSETQ.

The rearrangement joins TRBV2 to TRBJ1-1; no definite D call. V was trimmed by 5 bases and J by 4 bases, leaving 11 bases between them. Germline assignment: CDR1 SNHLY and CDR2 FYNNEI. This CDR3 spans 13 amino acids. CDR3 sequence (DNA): TGTGCCAGCAGTAGAGGTCTTGGCACTGAAGCTTTCTTT. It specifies CASSRGLGTEAFF.

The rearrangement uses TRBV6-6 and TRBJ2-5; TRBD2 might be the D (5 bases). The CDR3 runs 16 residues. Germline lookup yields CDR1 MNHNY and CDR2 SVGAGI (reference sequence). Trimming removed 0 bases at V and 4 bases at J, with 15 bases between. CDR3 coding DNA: TGTGCCAGCAGTTACTCGACATGGGGAGACGTAGAGACCCAGTACTTC. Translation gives CASSYSTWGDVETQYF.

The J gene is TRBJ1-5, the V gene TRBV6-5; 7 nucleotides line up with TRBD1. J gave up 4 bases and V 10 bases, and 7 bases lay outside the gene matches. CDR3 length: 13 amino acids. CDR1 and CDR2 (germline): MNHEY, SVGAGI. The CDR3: CATARDSNQPQHF. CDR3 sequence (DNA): TGTGCCACCGCGCGGGACAGTAATCAGCCCCAGCATTTT.

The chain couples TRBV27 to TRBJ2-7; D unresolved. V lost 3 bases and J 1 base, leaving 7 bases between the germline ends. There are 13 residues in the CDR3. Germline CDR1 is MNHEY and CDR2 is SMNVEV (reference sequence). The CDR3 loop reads CASSLAPSYEQYF. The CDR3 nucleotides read TGTGCCAGCAGTTTGGCCCCATCCTACGAGCAGTACTTC.

CDR3 protein: CASSLDIRGNTGELFF. The CDR3 DNA reads as TGCGCCAGCAGCTTGGATATTAGGGGGAACACCGGGGAGCTGTTTTTT. The chain links TRBV5-1 to TRBJ2-2; a weak D match, TRBD1 (5 bases). V lost 0 bases to trimming and J lost 1 base, with 10 bases between them. CDR3 length: 16 amino acids. CDR1 and CDR2 (germline): SGHRS, YFSETQ.

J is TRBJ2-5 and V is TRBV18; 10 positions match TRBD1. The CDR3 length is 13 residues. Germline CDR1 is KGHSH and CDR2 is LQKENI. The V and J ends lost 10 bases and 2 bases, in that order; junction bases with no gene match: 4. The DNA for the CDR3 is TGTGCCACCTCGGGACAGGGGCAAGAGACCCAGTACTTC. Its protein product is CATSGQGQETQYF.

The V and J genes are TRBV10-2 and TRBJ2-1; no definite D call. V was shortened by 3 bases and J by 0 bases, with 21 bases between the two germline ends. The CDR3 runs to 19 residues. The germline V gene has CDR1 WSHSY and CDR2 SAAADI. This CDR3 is CASSDFTPRIQSSYNEQFF. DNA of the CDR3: TGCGCCAGCAGTGATTTCACACCGCGGATTCAATCCTCCTACAATGAGCAGTTCTTC.

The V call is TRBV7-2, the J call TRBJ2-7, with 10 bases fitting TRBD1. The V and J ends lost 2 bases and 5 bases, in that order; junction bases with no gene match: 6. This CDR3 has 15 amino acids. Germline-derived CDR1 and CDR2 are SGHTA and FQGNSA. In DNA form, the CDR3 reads TGTGCCAGCAGCTTAAGCGGGGACAGGGGCGACGAGCAGTACTTC. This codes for CASSLSGDRGDEQYF.

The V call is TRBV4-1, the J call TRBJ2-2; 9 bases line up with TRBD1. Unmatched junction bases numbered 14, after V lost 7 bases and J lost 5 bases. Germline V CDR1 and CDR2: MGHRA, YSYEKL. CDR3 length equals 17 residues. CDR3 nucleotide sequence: TGCGCCAGCACGGGTGTATTGGGACAGGGCGATACCGGGGAGCTGTTTTTT. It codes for CASTGVLGQGDTGELFF.

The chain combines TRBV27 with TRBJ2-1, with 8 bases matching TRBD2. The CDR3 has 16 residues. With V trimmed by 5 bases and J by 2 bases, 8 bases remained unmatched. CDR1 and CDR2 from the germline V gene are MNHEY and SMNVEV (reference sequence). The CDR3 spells CASSLTAGAAYNEQFF. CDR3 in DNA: TGTGCCAGCAGTCTCACAGCGGGAGCGGCCTACAATGAGCAGTTCTTC.